This T cell receptor beta chain was recorded in a study of a mutant IDH1 vaccine in newly diagnosed glioma. Study overall: An approximately 62% male, approximately 38% female split and a mean age of approximately 38 years characterized treated patients.

Only in-frame clones appear in the TCRdb table, and some are missing; sequencing was by immunoSEQ multiplex PCR. The sample contains just under 95,000 clones, 80% of which appear only once. Documented time point: baseline, week 1 (first vaccination visit). As to treatment: pre-vaccination baseline after standard-of-care therapy. New astrocytomas of WHO grade 3 or 4 that were IDH1-mutant and ATRX-lost were found in the donors. General study results and limits: Altogether, around 95% of patients exhibited vaccine-induced immune responses.

Comments on this clone: Its specificity is not known.

Specimen: PBMCs, collected from a glioma patient treated with radiotherapy, temozolomide or both. This sequence was found in a middle-aged man with glioma.

The CDR3 region has the DNA TGCGCCAGCAGCTTGGAGACAGGGCCAAGGTTTGGAAACACCATATATTTT. As protein: CASSLETGPRFGNTIYF. This chain joins TRBV5-1 and TRBJ1-3, with TRBD1 matching 7 bases. J gave up 3 bases and V 0 bases, and 9 bases lay outside the gene matches. Germline CDR1 SGHRS, CDR2 YFSETQ. The CDR3 is made up of 17 amino acids. Full variable domain (rest looked up from reference TRBV5-1 and TRBJ1-3): KAGVTQTPRYLIKTRGQQVTLSCSPISGHRSVSWYQQTPGQGLQFLFEYFSETQRNKGNFPGRFSGRQFSNSRSEMNVSTLELGDSALYLCASSLETGPRFGNTIYFGEGSWLTVV.